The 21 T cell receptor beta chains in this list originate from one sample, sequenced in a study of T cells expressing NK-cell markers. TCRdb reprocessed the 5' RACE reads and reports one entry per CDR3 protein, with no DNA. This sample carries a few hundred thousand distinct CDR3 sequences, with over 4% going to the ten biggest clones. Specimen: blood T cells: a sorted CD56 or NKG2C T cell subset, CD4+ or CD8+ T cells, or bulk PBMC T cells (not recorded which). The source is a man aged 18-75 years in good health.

Here the CDR3 reads CASIPGQGPGTEAFF. This sequence joins TRBV28 and TRBJ1-1; TCRdb's assignment of TRBD1 cannot be checked, as there is no DNA. Looked up from germline, CDR1 is MDHEN and CDR2 is SYDVKM. The CDR3 contains 15 residues. Full variable domain (rest looked up from reference TRBV28 and TRBJ1-1): DVKVTQSSRYLVKRTGEKVFLECVQDMDHENMFWYRQDPGLGLRLIYFSYDVKMKEKGDIPEGYSVSREKKERFSLILESASTNQTSMYLCASIPGQGPGTEAFFGQGTRLTVV.

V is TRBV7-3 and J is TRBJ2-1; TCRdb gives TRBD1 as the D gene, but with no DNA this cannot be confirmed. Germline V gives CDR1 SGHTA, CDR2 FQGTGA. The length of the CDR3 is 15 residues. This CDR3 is CASSLNGLTGLRQFF. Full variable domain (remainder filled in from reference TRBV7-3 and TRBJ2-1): GAGVSQTPSNKVTEKGKYVELRCDPISGHTALYWYRQSLGQGPEFLIYFQGTGAADDSGLPNDRFFAVRPEGSVSTLKIQRTERGDSAVYLCASSLNGLTGLRQFFGPGTRLTVL.

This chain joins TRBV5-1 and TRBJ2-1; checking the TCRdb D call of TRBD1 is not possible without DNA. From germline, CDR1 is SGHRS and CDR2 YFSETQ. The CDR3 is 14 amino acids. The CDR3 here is CASTPGDGSDEQFF.

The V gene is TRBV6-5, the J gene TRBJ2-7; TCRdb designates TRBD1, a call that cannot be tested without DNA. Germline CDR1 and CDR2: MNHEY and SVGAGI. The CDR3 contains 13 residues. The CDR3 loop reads CASSSPPFVKQYF.

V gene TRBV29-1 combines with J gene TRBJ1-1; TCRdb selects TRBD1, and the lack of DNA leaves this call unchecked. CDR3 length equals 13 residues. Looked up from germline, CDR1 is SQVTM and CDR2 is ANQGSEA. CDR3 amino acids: CSGRTGLNTEAFF.

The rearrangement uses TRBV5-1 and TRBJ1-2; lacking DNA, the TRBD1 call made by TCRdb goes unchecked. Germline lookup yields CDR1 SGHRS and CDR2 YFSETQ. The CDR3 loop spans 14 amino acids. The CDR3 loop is CASSPNTGGTGYTF.

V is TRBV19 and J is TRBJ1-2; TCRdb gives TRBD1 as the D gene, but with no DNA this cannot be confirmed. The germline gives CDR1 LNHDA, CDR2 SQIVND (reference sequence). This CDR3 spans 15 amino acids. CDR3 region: CASDRPGQGVYGYTF.

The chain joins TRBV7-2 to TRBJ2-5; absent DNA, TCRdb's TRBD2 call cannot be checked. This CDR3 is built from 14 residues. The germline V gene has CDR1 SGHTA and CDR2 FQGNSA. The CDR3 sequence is CASSLVTSSKIQYF. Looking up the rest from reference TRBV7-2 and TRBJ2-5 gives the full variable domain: GAGVSQSPSNKVTEKGKDVELRCDPISGHTALYWYRQSLGQGLEFLIYFQGNSAPDKSGLPSDRFSAERTGGSVSTLTIQRTQQEDSAVYLCASSLVTSSKIQYFGPGTRLLVL.

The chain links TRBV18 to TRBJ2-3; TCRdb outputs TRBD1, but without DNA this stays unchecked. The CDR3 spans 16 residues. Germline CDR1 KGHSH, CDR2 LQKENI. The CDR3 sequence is CASSPPGNRGTDTQYF.

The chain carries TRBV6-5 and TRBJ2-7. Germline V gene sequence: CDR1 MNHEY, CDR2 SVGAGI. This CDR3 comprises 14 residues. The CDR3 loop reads CASSYDRVDYEQYF.

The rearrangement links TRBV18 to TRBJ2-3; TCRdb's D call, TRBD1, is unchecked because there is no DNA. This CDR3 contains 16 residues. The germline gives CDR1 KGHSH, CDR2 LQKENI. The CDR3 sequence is CASSPPVRGTEDTQYF.

The CDR3 protein is CASSYKFSREATQYF. V and J are TRBV6-5 and TRBJ2-5; TCRdb's assignment of TRBD1 cannot be checked, as there is no DNA. This CDR3 is built from 15 residues. Germline V gives CDR1 MNHEY, CDR2 SVGAGI.

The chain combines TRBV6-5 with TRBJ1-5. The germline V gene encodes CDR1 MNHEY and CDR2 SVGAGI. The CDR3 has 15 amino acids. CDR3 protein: CASSYSNRVNQPQHF.

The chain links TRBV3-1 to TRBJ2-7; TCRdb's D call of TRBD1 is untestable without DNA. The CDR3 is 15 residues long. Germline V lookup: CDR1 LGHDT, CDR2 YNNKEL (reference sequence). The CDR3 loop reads CASTPRGRGRYEQYF.

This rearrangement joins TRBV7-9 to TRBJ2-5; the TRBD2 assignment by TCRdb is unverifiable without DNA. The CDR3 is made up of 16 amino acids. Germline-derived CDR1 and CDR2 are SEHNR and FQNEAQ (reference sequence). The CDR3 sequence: CASSATAGGYQETQYF.

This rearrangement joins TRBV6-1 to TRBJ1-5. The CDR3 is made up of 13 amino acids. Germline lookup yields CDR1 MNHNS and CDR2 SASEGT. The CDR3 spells CASAWGGNQPQHF.

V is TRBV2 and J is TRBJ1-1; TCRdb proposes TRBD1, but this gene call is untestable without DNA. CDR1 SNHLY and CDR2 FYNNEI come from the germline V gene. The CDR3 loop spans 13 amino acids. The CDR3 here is CARAGTANTEAFF.

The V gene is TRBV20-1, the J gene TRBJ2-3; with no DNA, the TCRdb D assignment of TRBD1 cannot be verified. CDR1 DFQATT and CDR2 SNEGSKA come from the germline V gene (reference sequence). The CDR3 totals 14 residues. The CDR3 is CSASPGTGGDTQYF.

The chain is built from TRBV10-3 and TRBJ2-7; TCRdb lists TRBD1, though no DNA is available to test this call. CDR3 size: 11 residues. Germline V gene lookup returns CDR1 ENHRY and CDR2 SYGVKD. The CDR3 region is CATRQVYEQYF.

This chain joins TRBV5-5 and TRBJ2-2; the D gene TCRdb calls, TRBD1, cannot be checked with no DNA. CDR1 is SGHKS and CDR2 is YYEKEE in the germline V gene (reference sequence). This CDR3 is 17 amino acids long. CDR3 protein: CASSLAWGAVSTGELFF.

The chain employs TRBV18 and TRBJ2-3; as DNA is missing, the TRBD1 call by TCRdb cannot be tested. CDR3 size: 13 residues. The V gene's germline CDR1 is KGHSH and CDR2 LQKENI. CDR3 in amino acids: CASSPPLSDTQYF. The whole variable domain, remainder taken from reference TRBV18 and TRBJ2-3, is NAGVMQNPRHLVRRRGQEARLRCSPMKGHSHVYWYRQLPEEGLKFMVYLQKENIIDESGMPKERFSAEFPKEGPSILRIQQVVRGDSAAYFCASSPPLSDTQYFGPGTRLTVL.